The clone carrying this TCR beta chain was detected ten times or more. The antigen is not known. The sample originates from a study of T-cell memory formation after mild COVID-19. The wider study: Clusters of TCRs were largely donor specific.

This CDR3 comprises 14 residues. V was shortened by 4 bases and J by 1 base, with 11 bases between the two germline ends. The V gene's germline CDR1 is SGHRS and CDR2 YFSETQ. Findings and caveats of the study: Some clones that responded turned up in pre-infection memory, which suggests that cross-reactive memory joined in. Mainly in CM and EM were contracting CD4+ clones; CD8+ were in EMRA. Contracting clones from day 15 to 85 showed balanced CD4/CD8; later expanders favored CD4+.

TCRdb ran MiXCR on the 5' RACE reads and lists one entry per CDR3 protein. This table holds 120,000 to 150,000 distinct CDR3 sequences, about 6.1% found once. Sequencing used PBMCs or a T cell subset sorted from them (not recorded which). This TCR derives from an adult woman who had mild COVID-19 (a few samples of this study predate the infection). Cell type and time point are not known. The chain is built from TRBV5-1 and TRBJ1-1; the D is unclear. The CDR3 protein is CASSRLDGNTEAFF. The CDR3 bases are TGCGCCAGCAGCCGGTTAGACGGGAACACTGAAGCTTTCTTT.